This T cell receptor beta chain emerged from a study of early T cells in non-severe SARS-CoV-2 infection. TCRdb re-called the 5' RACE reads through MiXCR, storing one row per CDR3 protein. The table includes approximately 56,000 distinct CDR3 sequences, about 11% detected once. With V trimmed by 6 bases and J by 1 base, 12 bases remained unmatched. This CDR3 has 19 amino acids. In germline, CDR1 is SGHTA, CDR2 FQGNSA. The table lists this clonotype with a few counts. The specimen was whole blood. The rearrangement uses TRBV7-2 and TRBJ2-1, with TRBD2 matching over 13 bases. The TCR was taken from an adult who was a healthcare worker with PCR-confirmed SARS-CoV-2 infection or an uninfected control (not recorded which). The chain's CDR3 is CASSRTSGGLLGSYNEQFF. CDR3 coding DNA: TGTGCCAGCAGTCGGACTAGCGGGGGCCTCCTTGGATCCTACAATGAGCAGTTCTTC. Full variable domain (missing parts from reference TRBV7-2 and TRBJ2-1): GAGVSQSPSNKVTEKGKDVELRCDPISGHTALYWYRQSLGQGLEFLIYFQGNSAPDKSGLPSDRFSAERTGGSVSTLTIQRTQQEDSAVYLCASSRTSGGLLGSYNEQFFGPGTRLTVL.